The clone carrying this TCR beta chain was seen a handful of times. Its specificity is unknown. The CDR3 spans 12 residues. Trimming left V 6 bases short and J 7 bases short, with 10 bases between. Germline V CDR1 and CDR2: MNHEY, SVGAGI. This specimen belongs to a study of beta chain features in type 1 diabetes. Overall study: No patient-donor differences in age, gender, total cells or subset yield. Across every sample, some 110 million sorted cells were examined in total.

The authors reverse transcribed all of the isolated RNA, so sequencing captured expressed TCRB transcripts. Assay used: immunoSEQ multiplex PCR; TCRdb lists only in-frame clones, some missing. The sample lists approximately 600,000 clones, 9.5% to 15% occurring once. Findings and caveats of the study: All four CD4+ subsets from Type 1 diabetes patients carried moderately but significantly shorter TCRB CDR3s. More deletions and fewer insertions at VDJ junctions were seen in type 1 diabetes patients.

Markers CD45RO/CCR7/CD25/CD127/CD95/CD27 served to sort CD4+ naive, central memory, regulatory and stem cell-like memory cells. Sequenced material: naive CD4+ T cells from blood. The gene calls are TRBV6-5 and TRBJ1-3; D is undetermined. This receptor was taken from a man aged 25 to 45 with type 1 diabetes. CDR3 residues: CASRGPQNTIYF. In nucleotides, the CDR3 is TGTGCCAGCAGAGGACCCCAGAACACCATATATTTT.